This passage covers 4 T cell receptor beta chains from one sample sequenced in a study of blood T cell repertoires in COVID-19. Profiled with immunoSEQ multiplex PCR; TCRdb holds only in-frame clones, not every one. The table includes just over 150,000 clones, 80% to 90% detected once. Sequencing used peripheral blood. These receptors came from a woman in her seventies with acute or convalescent COVID-19.

V and J are TRBV3-1 (or the pseudogene TRBV3-2) and TRBJ2-3; D gene unclear. The CDR3 loop spans 12 amino acids. Germline V gene data show CDR1 as LGHDT and CDR2 as YNNKEL (reference sequence). V was pared by 0 bases and J by 8 bases, with 6 bases between. The CDR3 loop is CASSQDRVTQYF. The CDR3 DNA reads as TGTGCCAGCAGCCAAGATAGAGTTACGCAGTATTTT.

V and J are TRBV12-3 or TRBV12-4 and TRBJ1-2; 8 nucleotides agree with TRBD1. The CDR3 is made up of 13 amino acids. V lost 6 bases and J lost 4; bases outside the gene matches: 4. CDR3 DNA sequence: TGTGCCAGCAGCAGGACAGGGACCTATGGCTACACCTTC. Translating it yields CASSRTGTYGYTF.

The chain has TRBV4-1 and TRBJ2-1; 9 bases line up with TRBD2. V lost 8 bases, J lost 2 bases, and 10 bases stayed unmatched. The CDR3 totals 16 residues. Germline loops: CDR1 MGHRA, CDR2 YSYEKL. The DNA of the CDR3 is TGCGCCAGCGGGGTCGTAGCGGGGGTCCCCTACAATGAGCAGTTCTTC. It is translated as CASGVVAGVPYNEQFF.

This chain joins TRBV7-2 and TRBJ2-7; 10 bases are shared with TRBD1. The CDR3 has 15 residues. V gave up 6 bases and J gave up 5 bases; unmatched junction bases: 10. Germline V gene sequence: CDR1 SGHTA, CDR2 FQGNSA. CDR3 protein: CASRGDRGQVDEQYF. In DNA form, the CDR3 reads TGTGCCAGCAGGGGTGACAGGGGGCAGGTGGACGAGCAGTACTTC.